The T cell receptor (beta chain) under discussion was sequenced for a study of blood T cells in healthy people across ages. Then a second PCR, running about 6 to 11 cycles, was carried out with a sample-barcoded 5' primer and a J-beta primer mix. TCRdb passed the 5' RACE reads through MiXCR, listing each CDR3 protein once. The sample has about 2 million distinct CDR3 sequences; 49% are singletons. Each donor was a healthy Caucasian individual from Russia, aged roughly 6 to 90. This clonotype was recorded once. The CDR3 has 15 amino acids. Germline CDR1 reads SGHAT; CDR2 reads FQNNGV. The junction had 8 bases not matched to a gene; V was cut back by 5 bases and J by 6 bases.

Sequenced input: blood. This TCR was recovered from a woman between 35 and 50 years old in good health. The V call is TRBV11-2, the J call TRBJ2-1; TRBD1 matches at 9 bases. The CDR3 bases are TGTGCCAGCAGCAACCCGGGACAGGGCGTCAATGAGCAGTTCTTC. Translation gives CASSNPGQGVNEQFF.